This passage covers 8 T cell receptor beta chains from one sample sequenced in a study of T cell responses to AZD1222 COVID-19 vaccine. Repertoires were generated with immunoSEQ multiplex PCR, while TCRdb's copy carries only in-frame clones and drops some. The data show around 110,000 clones, with about 90% seen just once and over 7% held by the top ten. The specimen comprised peripheral blood, sampled 28 days after the second AZD1222 dose. All receptors derive from an adult who received the AZD1222 COVID-19 vaccine.

The rearrangement uses TRBV18 and TRBJ1-5, with D hard to call. Trimming pared 4 bases from V and 4 bases from J, leaving 11 bases between. CDR3 size: 14 residues. The germline CDR1 and CDR2 sequences are KGHSH and LQKENI. CDR3 loop: CASSLNGGNQPQHF. The CDR3 DNA reads as TGTGCCAGCTCACTTAACGGAGGAAATCAGCCCCAGCATTTT.

The chain combines TRBV9 with TRBJ1-1; D possibly corresponds to TRBD1 (5 bases). The V end lost 2 bases, the J end lost 3 bases, and 14 bases lay between the germline ends. The CDR3 sequence is 15 residues long. Germline CDR1 reads SGDLS; CDR2 reads YYNGEE. CDR3 coding DNA: TGTGCCAGCAGCGTTGGGGGAGGTCTCGACACTGAAGCTTTCTTT. Its protein is CASSVGGGLDTEAFF.

In its sample, this clone was seen once. The J gene is TRBJ1-2, the V gene TRBV19, with D maybe TRBD1 (5 bases). Trimming left V 8 bases short and J 4 bases short, with 11 bases between. The CDR3 spans 12 residues. Germline CDR1 and CDR2: LNHDA and SQIVND (reference sequence). This CDR3 reads CASYDSLYGYTF. The CDR3 bases are TGTGCCAGTTATGACAGCCTCTATGGCTACACCTTC.

The genes are TRBV19 and TRBJ1-5; D is unresolved. This CDR3 has 15 amino acids. V was cut by 1 base and J by 3 bases, with 10 bases left in between. Germline CDR1 LNHDA, CDR2 SQIVND (reference sequence). In DNA form, the CDR3 reads TGTGCCAGTAGTATAGGAGTGGGCAACAATCAGCCCCAGCATTTT. Encoded protein: CASSIGVGNNQPQHF.

The chain couples TRBV19 to TRBJ1-2; no reliable D call. Between the trimmed V and J ends, which lost 1 base and 4 bases, there was a span of 7 bases. This CDR3 contains 13 residues. Germline V gene data show CDR1 as LNHDA and CDR2 as SQIVND (reference sequence). In DNA form, the CDR3 reads TGTGCCAGTAGTATAGGTCCCTCCTATGGCTACACCTTC. Translated: CASSIGPSYGYTF.

The genes are TRBV7-2 and TRBJ2-5, with D uncertain. V was trimmed by 5 bases and J by 4 bases, leaving 14 bases between them. Germline CDR1 and CDR2: SGHTA and FQGNSA. The CDR3 consists of 14 residues. The CDR3 loop reads CASSPPQSRETQYF. The CDR3 nucleotides are TGTGCCAGCAGCCCCCCCCAATCCAGAGAGACCCAGTACTTC.

CDR3 nucleotides: TGTGCCAGCAGTCCGTTCTTCTCCGGGACAGAGACTAATGAAAAACTGTTTTTT. Encoded protein: CASSPFFSGTETNEKLFF. V is TRBV28 and J is TRBJ1-4, with 7 bases that match TRBD1. V was clipped by 5 bases and J by 2 bases; unmatched bases: 14. Germline CDR1 reads MDHEN; CDR2 reads SYDVKM. The CDR3 length is 18 residues.

As regards this clone: The germline gene is not matched at one end of the junction; a read error may be the cause. The chain combines TRBV2 with TRBJ1-1; 7 positions match TRBD1. The CDR3 loop spans 13 amino acids. Germline CDR1 SNHLY, CDR2 FYNNEI. As DNA, the CDR3 is TGTGCCAGCAGTGAAGCGGAGACAGGGTTAAGGGGCTTT. This codes for CASSEAETGLRGF.